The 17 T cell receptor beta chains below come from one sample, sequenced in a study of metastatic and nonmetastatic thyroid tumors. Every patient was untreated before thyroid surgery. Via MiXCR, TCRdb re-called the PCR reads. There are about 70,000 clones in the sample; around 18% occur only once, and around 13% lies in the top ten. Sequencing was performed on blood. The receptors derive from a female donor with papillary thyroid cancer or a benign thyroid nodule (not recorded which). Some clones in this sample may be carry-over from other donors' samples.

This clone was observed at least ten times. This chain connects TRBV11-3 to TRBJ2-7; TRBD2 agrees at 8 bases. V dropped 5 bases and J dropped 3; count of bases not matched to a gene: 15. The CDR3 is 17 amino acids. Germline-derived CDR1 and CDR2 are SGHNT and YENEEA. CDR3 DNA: TGTGCCAGCAGCCCCTCCGGGGGGGGCAGAAACTTCTACGAGCAGTACTTC. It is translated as CASSPSGGGRNFYEQYF.

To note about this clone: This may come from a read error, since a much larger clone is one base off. The CDR3 sequence: CASSFHRPTMHSIVHETQYF. In DNA, the CDR3 is TGTGCCAGCAGTTTCCACCGTCCGACCATGCACTCAATAGTACATGAGACCCAGTACTTC. V gene TRBV27 combines with J gene TRBJ2-5; D uncertain. The V gene lost 3 bases and the J gene lost 5 bases, with 31 bases spanning the gap. This CDR3 is built from 20 residues. In germline, CDR1 is MNHEY, CDR2 SMNVEV (reference sequence).

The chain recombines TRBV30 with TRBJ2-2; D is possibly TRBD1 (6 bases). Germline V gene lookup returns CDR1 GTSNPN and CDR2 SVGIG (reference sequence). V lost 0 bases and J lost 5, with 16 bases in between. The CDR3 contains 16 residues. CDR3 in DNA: TGTGCCTGGAGTGTGTTGGGGGCGTTTAGGACCGGGGAGCTGTTTTTT. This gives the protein CAWSVLGAFRTGELFF.

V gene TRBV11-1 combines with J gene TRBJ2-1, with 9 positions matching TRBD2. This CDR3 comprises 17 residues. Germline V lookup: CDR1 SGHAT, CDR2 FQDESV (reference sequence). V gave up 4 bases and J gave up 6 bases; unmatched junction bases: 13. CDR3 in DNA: TGTGCCAGCAGCTCCACTGTGGGGCGGGGGGGCAGCAATGAGCAGTTCTTC. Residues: CASSSTVGRGGSNEQFF.

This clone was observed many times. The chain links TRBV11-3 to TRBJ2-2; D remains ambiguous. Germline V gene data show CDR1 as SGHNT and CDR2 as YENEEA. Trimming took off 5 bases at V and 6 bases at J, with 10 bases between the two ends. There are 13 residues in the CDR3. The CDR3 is CASSPLRAGELFF. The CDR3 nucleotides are TGTGCCAGCAGCCCCCTACGGGCCGGGGAGCTGTTTTTT.

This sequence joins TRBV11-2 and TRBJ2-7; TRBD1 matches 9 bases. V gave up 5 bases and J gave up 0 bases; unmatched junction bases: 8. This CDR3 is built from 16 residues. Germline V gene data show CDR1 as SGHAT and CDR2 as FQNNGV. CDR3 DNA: TGTGCCAGCAGCCCCCGACAGGGGGAGAACTCCTACGAGCAGTACTTC. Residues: CASSPRQGENSYEQYF.

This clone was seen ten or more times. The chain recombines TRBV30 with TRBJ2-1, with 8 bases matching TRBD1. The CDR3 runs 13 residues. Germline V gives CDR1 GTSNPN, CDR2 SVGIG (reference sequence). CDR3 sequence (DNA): TGTGCATCCGACAGGGGTCAGTACAATGAGCAGTTCTTC. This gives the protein CASDRGQYNEQFF.

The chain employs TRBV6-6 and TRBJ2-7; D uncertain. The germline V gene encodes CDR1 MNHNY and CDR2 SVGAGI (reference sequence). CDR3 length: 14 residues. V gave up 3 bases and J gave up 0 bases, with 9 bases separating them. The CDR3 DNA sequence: TGTGCCAGCAGTTATACTGGTTCCTCCTACGAGCAGTACTTC. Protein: CASSYTGSSYEQYF.

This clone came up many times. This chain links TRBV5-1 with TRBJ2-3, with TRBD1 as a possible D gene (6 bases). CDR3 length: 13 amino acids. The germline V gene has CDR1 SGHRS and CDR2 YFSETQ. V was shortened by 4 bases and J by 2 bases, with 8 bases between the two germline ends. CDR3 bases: TGCGCCAGCAGCAGGACAGCCACAGATACGCAGTATTTT. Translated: CASSRTATDTQYF.

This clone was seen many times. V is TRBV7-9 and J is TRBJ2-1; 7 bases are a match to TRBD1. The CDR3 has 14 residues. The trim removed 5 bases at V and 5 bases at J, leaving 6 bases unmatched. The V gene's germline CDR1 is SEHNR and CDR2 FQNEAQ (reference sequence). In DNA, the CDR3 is TGTGCCAGCAGCGTCGACAGGGACAACAATGAGCAGTTCTTC. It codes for CASSVDRDNNEQFF.

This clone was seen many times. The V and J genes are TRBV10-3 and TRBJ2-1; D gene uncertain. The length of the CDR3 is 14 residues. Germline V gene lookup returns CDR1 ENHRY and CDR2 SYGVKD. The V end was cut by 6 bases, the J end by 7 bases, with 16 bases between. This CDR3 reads CAISPGSLWNEQFF. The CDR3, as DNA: TGTGCCATCAGCCCCGGCTCCCTTTGGAATGAGCAGTTCTTC.

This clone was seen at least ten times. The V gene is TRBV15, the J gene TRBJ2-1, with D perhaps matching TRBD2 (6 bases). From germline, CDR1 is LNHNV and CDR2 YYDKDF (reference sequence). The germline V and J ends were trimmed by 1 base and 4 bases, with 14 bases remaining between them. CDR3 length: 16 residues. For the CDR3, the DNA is TGTGCCACCAGCAGAGCGACTAGTCTCCCTTACAATGAGCAGTTCTTC. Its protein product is CATSRATSLPYNEQFF.

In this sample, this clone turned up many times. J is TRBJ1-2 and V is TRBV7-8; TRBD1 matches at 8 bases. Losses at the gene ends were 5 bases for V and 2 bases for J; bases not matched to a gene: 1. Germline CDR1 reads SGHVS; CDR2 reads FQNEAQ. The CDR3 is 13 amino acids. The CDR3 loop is CASSRDRNYGYTF. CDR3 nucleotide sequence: TGTGCCAGCAGCCGGGACAGGAACTATGGCTACACCTTC.

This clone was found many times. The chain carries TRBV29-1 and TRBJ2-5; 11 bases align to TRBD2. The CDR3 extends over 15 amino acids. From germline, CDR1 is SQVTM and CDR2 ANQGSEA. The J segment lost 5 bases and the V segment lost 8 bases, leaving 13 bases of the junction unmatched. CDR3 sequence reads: CSHYIAGGPGETQYF. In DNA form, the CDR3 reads TGCAGCCACTATATAGCGGGAGGGCCGGGGGAGACCCAGTACTTC.

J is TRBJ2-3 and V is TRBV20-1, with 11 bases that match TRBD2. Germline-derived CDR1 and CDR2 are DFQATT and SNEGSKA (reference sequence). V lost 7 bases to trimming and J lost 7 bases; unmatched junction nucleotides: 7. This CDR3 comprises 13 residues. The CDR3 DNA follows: TGCAGTGGACTAGCGGGGTCCAGGAATACGCAGTATTTT. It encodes CSGLAGSRNTQYF.

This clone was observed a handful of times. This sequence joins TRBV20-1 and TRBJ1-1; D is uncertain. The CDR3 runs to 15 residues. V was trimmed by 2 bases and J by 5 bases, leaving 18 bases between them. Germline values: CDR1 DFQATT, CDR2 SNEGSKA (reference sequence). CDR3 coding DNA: TGCAGTGCTAGATCCTCGACCGCTACGGGAACTGAAGCTTTCTTT. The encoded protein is CSARSSTATGTEAFF.

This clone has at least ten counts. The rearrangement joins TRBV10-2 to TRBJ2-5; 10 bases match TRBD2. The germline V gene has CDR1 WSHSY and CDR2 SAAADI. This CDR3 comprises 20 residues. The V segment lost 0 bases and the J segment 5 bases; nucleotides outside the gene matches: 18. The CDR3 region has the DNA TGCGCCAGCAGTGAGTCGAAGCGGGTTCTAGCGGGAGCGAAGGGGGAGACCCAGTACTTC. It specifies CASSESKRVLAGAKGETQYF.